One TCR beta chain is described in this entry. Its antigen remains unknown. Use of 60 Vbeta and 13 Jbeta primers characterized the PCR. Method: immunoSEQ multiplex PCR; TCRdb's copy keeps in-frame clones and lacks some. Here the sample table reports over 80,000 clones. Germline loops: CDR1 LGHNA, CDR2 YNFKEQ. With 4 bases removed from V and 9 bases from J, the gap between germline ends came to 22 bases. The CDR3 extends over 16 amino acids. This sample is drawn from a study of cytomegalovirus exposure and HLA in healthy donors. General study findings and limits: Versus the approximately 700-donor mean, an Asian-associated ancestry cluster reportedly showed fewer N-insertions in a later analysis.

The rearrangement joins TRBV4-2 to TRBJ2-1, with D maybe TRBD2 (6 bases). This TCR was recovered from a girl aged 5-17 years in good health and CMV-seropositive. The sequencing input was PBMCs. CDR3 coding DNA: TGTGCCAGCAGCCCCCAAACCGATACTAGGGGAGGTGAGCAGTTCTTC. Its translation: CASSPQTDTRGGEQFF.